One and the same sample provided the 15 T cell receptor beta chains below, sequenced in a study of blood T cell repertoires in COVID-19. Assay: immunoSEQ multiplex PCR; the TCRdb copy retains only in-frame clones and omits some. The sample holds about 200,000 clones; approximately 82% are singletons and the top ten take 13%. Sequencing was done on a sample of peripheral blood. These receptors originate from a human donor in a cohort sampled during active COVID-19.

This clone was detected only once. The chain links TRBV4-2 to TRBJ2-7; the D is unclear. V lost 2 bases and J lost 2, with 10 bases in between. This CDR3 has 14 amino acids. CDR1 is LGHNA and CDR2 is YNFKEQ in the germline V gene. CDR3 region: CASSQPGLPYEQYF. The CDR3 DNA sequence: TGTGCCAGCAGCCAACCTGGGCTTCCCTACGAGCAGTACTTC.

The gene calls are TRBV29-1 and TRBJ2-5, with 9 bases aligning to TRBD2. The CDR3 covers 13 residues. The germline CDR1 and CDR2 sequences are SQVTM and ANQGSEA. With V trimmed by 7 bases and J by 5 bases, 8 bases remained unmatched. The CDR3 nucleotides read TGCAGCGGCAGGGGACTAGCCCGGGAGACCCAGTACTTC. Its protein product is CSGRGLARETQYF.

The chain joins TRBV27 to TRBJ2-7, with D tentatively TRBD2 (6 bases). Trimming stripped 6 bases from V and 2 bases from J, with 14 bases between. Looked up from germline, CDR1 is MNHEY and CDR2 is SMNVEV (reference sequence). The CDR3 runs to 14 residues. CDR3 DNA: TGTGCCAGCAGCCCCCGGACGGGGGCCTACGAGCAGTACTTC. This encodes CASSPRTGAYEQYF.

The J gene is TRBJ2-1, the V gene TRBV5-4, with a weak D call TRBD1 (7 bases). With 0 bases removed from V and 5 bases from J, the gap between germline ends came to 15 bases. CDR1 SGHNT and CDR2 YYREEE come from the germline V gene (reference sequence). This CDR3 region has 16 residues. Here the CDR3 reads CASSLDPRGQHNEQFF. CDR3 coding DNA: TGTGCCAGCAGCTTGGACCCGCGGGGACAGCACAATGAGCAGTTCTTC.

V and J are TRBV24-1 and TRBJ2-5, with D possibly matching TRBD1 (6 bases). Germline loops: CDR1 KGHDR, CDR2 SFDVKD. V shed 4 bases and J shed 1 base, with 9 bases lying between them. CDR3 length: 14 amino acids. The CDR3: CATSEADSQETQYF. CDR3 in DNA: TGTGCCACCAGTGAGGCGGACAGCCAAGAGACCCAGTACTTC.

In its sample, this clone was seen a few times. The chain carries TRBV2 and TRBJ1-5; 11 bases are shared with TRBD1. The CDR3 is 15 amino acids. Germline CDR1 is SNHLY and CDR2 is FYNNEI. V was clipped by 5 bases and J by 7 bases; unmatched bases: 7. This CDR3 is CASSRDRGLGQPQHF. Here the CDR3 DNA reads TGTGCCAGCAGTCGGGACAGGGGGTTGGGGCAGCCCCAGCATTTT.

The count of this clone is one. This rearrangement joins TRBV5-4 to TRBJ2-7; tentatively, D is TRBD2 (6 bases). Trimming cost V 4 bases and J 0 bases, with 11 bases left between them. The CDR3 is 14 amino acids. Germline assignment: CDR1 SGHNT and CDR2 YYREEE (reference sequence). CDR3 region: CASSPTRGSYEQYF. The CDR3 DNA follows: TGTGCCAGCAGCCCGACGCGGGGCTCCTACGAGCAGTACTTC.

V and J are TRBV30 and TRBJ1-2; a weak D match, TRBD1 (5 bases). The CDR3 consists of 15 residues. CDR1 GTSNPN and CDR2 SVGIG come from the germline V gene (reference sequence). Trimming stripped 2 bases from V and 4 bases from J, with 17 bases between. DNA for the CDR3: TGTGCCTGGAGTTTCCCGGGACTGACGTCCTATGGCTACACCTTC. It specifies CAWSFPGLTSYGYTF.

The chain links TRBV7-2 to TRBJ2-3; TRBD2 matches at 9 bases. Germline V gene data show CDR1 as SGHTA and CDR2 as FQGNSA. This CDR3 region has 16 residues. The V segment lost 1 base and the J segment 4 bases; nucleotides outside the gene matches: 6. The CDR3 sequence: CASSLVAGGGPDTQYF. CDR3 DNA sequence: TGTGCCAGCAGCTTAGTGGCGGGAGGGGGCCCAGATACGCAGTATTTT.

J is TRBJ2-7 and V is TRBV5-1; D may be TRBD2 (5 bases). V dropped 4 bases and J dropped 1 base, with 12 bases sitting between them. CDR1 SGHRS and CDR2 YFSETQ come from the germline V gene. The CDR3 contains 14 residues. CDR3 in amino acids: CASSLRARSYEQYF. The CDR3 DNA sequence: TGCGCCAGCAGCCTGAGGGCCAGATCCTACGAGCAGTACTTC.

The chain joins TRBV18 to TRBJ1-2; TRBD1 matches at 7 bases. The V gene end was trimmed by 1 base and the J gene end by 1 base; junction bases not matched to a gene: 0. This CDR3 spans 14 amino acids. Germline lookup yields CDR1 KGHSH and CDR2 LQKENI. The DNA for the CDR3 is TGTGCCAGCTCACCACGGGACAGTAACTATGGCTACACCTTC. Residues: CASSPRDSNYGYTF.

This rearrangement joins TRBV7-9 to TRBJ2-6; a possible D gene is TRBD1 (6 bases). The CDR3 runs to 15 residues. Deletions cut 5 bases from V and 2 bases from J, with 10 bases between. The germline CDR1 and CDR2 sequences are SEHNR and FQNEAQ (reference sequence). The DNA of the CDR3 is TGTGCCAGCAGCCATACAGGGCCTGGGGCCAACGTCCTGACTTTC. Translating it yields CASSHTGPGANVLTF. Supplemented by reference TRBV7-9 and TRBJ2-6, the full variable domain reads DTGVSQNPRHKITKRGQNVTFRCDPISEHNRLYWYRQTLGQGPEFLTYFQNEAQLEKSRLLSDRFSAERPKGSFSTLEIQRTEQGDSAMYLCASSHTGPGANVLTFGAGSRLTVL.

The sample holds many counts of this clone. Within the sample, other DNA sequences also encode this same CDR3. The chain has TRBV19 and TRBJ2-5, with TRBD1 matching 7 bases. Germline-derived CDR1 and CDR2 are LNHDA and SQIVND (reference sequence). Trimming at V came to 4 bases and at J to 1 base, leaving 3 bases not matched to a gene. The CDR3 sequence is 14 residues long. The CDR3 sequence is CASSTWTGQETQYF. In DNA, the CDR3 is TGTGCCAGTAGTACCTGGACAGGCCAAGAGACCCAGTACTTC.

This clone was counted ten times or more. The chain couples TRBV28 to TRBJ1-1, with a tentative D call TRBD1 (6 bases). Between the trimmed V and J ends, which lost 6 bases and 0 bases, there was a span of 14 bases. CDR1 and CDR2 from the germline V gene are MDHEN and SYDVKM. The CDR3 extends over 15 amino acids. CDR3 loop: CASRPGQLLNTEAFF. The CDR3 bases are TGTGCCAGCAGGCCGGGACAACTTTTGAACACTGAAGCTTTCTTT.

The chain employs TRBV5-1 and TRBJ1-1; D is unresolved. Per germline, CDR1 SGHRS and CDR2 YFSETQ. There are 16 residues in the CDR3. Trimming took off 0 bases at V and 0 bases at J, with 12 bases between the two ends. The CDR3 sequence: CASSLEPGTMNTEAFF. CDR3 bases: TGCGCCAGCAGCTTGGAACCGGGAACGATGAACACTGAAGCTTTCTTT.